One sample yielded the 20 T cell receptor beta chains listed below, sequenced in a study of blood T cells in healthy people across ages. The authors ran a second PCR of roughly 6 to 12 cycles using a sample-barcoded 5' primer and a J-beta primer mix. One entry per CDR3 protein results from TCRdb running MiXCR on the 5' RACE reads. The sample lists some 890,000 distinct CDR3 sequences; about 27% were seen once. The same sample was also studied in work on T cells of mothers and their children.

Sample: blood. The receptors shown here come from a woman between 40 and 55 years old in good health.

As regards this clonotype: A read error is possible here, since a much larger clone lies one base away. CDR3 in amino acids: CASTQLAPGHNEQFF. The CDR3 DNA sequence: TGTGCCAGCACCCAACTAGCCCCGGGGCACAATGAGCAGTTCTTC. The rearrangement links TRBV27 to TRBJ2-1, with D perhaps matching TRBD2 (6 bases). The V gene lost 7 bases and the J gene lost 5 bases, with 18 bases spanning the gap. Germline V gene sequence: CDR1 MNHEY, CDR2 SMNVEV (reference sequence). The CDR3 has 15 residues.

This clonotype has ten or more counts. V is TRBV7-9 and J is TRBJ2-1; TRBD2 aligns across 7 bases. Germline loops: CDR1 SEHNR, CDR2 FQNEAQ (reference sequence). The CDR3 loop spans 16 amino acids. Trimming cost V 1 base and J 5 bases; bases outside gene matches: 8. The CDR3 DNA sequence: TGTGCCAGCAGCTTAGTTTCCAGGGCGGGGGACAATGAGCAGTTCTTC. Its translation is CASSLVSRAGDNEQFF.

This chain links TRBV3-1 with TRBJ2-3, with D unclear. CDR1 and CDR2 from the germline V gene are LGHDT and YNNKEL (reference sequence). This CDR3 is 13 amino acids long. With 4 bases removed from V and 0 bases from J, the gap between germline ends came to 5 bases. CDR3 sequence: CASSRPSTDTQYF. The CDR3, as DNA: TGTGCCAGCAGCCGTCCTAGCACAGATACGCAGTATTTT.

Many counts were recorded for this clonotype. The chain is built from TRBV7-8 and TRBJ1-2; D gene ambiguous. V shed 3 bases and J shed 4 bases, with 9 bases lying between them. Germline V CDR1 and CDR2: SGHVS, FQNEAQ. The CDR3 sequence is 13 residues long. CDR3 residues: CASSFKGSYGYTF. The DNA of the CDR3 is TGTGCCAGCAGCTTCAAGGGTAGCTATGGCTACACCTTC.

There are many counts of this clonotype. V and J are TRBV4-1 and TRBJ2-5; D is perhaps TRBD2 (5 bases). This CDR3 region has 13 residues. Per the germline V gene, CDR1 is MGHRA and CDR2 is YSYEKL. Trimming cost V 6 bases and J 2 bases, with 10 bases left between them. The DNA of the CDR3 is TGCGCCAGCAGGGACTTAGCGCAAGAGACCCAGTACTTC. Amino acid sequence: CASRDLAQETQYF.

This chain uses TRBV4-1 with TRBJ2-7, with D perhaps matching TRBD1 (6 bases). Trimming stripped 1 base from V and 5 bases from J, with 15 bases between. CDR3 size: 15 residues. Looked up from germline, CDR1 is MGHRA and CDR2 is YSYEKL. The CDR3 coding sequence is TGCGCCAGCAGCCAAGGCGAGGGGGAGTTGAACGAGCAGTACTTC. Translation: CASSQGEGELNEQYF.

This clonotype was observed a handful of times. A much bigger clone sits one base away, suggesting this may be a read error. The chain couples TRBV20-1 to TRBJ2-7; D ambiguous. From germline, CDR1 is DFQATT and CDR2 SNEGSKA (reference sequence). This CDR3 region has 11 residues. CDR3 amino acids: CRARDVYEQYF. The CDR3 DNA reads TGCAGGGCTAGAGATGTCTACGAGCAGTACTTC.

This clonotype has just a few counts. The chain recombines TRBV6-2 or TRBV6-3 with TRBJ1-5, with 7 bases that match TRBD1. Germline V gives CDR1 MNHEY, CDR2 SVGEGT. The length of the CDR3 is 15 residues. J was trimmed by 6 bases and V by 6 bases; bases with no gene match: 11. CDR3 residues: CASRYEGAGVQPQHF. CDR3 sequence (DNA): TGTGCCAGCAGATACGAGGGGGCCGGGGTTCAGCCCCAGCATTTT.

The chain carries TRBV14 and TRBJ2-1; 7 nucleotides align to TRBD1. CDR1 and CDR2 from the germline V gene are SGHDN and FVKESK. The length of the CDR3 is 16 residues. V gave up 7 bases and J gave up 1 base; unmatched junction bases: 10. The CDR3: CASTETGKKSYNEQFF. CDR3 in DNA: TGTGCCAGCACCGAGACAGGGAAGAAATCCTACAATGAGCAGTTCTTC.

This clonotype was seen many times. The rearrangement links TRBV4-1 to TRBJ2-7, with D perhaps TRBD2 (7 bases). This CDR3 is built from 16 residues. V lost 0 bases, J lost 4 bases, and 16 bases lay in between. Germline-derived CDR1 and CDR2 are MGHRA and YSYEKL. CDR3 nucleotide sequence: TGCGCCAGCAGCCAAGATCTAGGGGGGGCCTCTTACGAGCAGTACTTC. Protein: CASSQDLGGASYEQYF.

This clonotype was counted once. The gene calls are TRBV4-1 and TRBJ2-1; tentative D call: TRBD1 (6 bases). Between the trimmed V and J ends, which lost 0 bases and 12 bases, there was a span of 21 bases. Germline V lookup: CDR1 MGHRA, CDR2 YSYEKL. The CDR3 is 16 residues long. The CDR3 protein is CASSQEGGIITSLQFF. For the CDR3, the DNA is TGCGCCAGCAGCCAAGAAGGGGGAATCATCACAAGTTTGCAGTTCTTC.

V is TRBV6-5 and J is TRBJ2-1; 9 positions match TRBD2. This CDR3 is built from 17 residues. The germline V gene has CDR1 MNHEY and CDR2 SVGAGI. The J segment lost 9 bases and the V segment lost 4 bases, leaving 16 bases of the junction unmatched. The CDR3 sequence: CASSSSAGLAPPGEQFF. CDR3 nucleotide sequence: TGTGCCAGCAGTTCATCAGCGGGACTAGCTCCCCCCGGTGAGCAGTTCTTC.

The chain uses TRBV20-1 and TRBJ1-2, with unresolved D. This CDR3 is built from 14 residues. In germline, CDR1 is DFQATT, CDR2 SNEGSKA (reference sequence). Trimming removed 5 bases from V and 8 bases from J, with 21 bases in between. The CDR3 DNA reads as TGCAGTGCTCAGACCTTCGACGGTCAAGGAGGCTACACCTTC. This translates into CSAQTFDGQGGYTF.

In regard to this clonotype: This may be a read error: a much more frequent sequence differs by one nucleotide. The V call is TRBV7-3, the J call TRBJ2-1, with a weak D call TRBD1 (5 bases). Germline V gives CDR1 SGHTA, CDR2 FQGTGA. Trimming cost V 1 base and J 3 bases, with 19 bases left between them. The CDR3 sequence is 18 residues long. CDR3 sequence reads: CASSLSPPYGAFYNEQFF. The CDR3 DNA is TGTGCCAGCAGCTTAAGCCCCCCGTATGGGGCATTCTACAATGAGCAGTTCTTC. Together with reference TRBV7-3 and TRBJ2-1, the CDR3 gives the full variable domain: GAGVSQTPSNKVTEKGKYVELRCDPISGHTALYWYRQSLGQGPEFLIYFQGTGAADDSGLPNDRFFAVRPEGSVSTLKIQRTERGDSAVYLCASSLSPPYGAFYNEQFFGPGTRLTVL.

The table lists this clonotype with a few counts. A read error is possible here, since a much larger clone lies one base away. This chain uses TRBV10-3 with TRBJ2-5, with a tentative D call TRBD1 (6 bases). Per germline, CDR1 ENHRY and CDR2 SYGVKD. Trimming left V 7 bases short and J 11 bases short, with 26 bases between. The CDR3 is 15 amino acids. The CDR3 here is CAIKPQGPSKGEQYF. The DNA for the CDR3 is TGTGCCATCAAACCACAGGGTCCCAGTAAGGGTGAGCAGTACTTC.

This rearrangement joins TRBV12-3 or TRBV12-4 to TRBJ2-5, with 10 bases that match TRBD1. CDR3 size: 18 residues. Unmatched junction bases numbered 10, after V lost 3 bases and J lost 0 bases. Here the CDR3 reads CASSLGDRGGGYQETQYF. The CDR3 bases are TGTGCCAGCAGTTTGGGGGACAGGGGTGGGGGGTACCAAGAGACCCAGTACTTC.

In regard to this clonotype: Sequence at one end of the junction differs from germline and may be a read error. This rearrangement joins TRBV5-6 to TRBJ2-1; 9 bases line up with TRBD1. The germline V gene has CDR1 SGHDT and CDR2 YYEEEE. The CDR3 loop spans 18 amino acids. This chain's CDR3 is CASSPQGADSWIYNGQFF. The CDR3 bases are TGTGCCAGCAGCCCACAGGGGGCGGATTCATGGATATACAATGGGCAGTTCTTC.

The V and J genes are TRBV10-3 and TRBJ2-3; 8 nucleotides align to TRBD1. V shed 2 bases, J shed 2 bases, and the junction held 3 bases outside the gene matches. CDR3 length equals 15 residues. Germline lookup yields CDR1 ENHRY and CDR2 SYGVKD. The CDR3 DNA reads TGTGCCATCAGTGAGGACAGGGGTTCCACAGATACGCAGTATTTT. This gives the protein CAISEDRGSTDTQYF.

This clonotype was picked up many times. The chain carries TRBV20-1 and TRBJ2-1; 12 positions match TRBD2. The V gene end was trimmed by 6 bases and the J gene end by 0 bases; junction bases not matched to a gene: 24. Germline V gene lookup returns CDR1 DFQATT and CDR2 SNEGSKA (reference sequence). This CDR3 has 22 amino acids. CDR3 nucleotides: TGCAGTGCCCTCGGGCCGGGACAGGGCCTAGCGGGGGGGAAAAGCTCCTACAATGAGCAGTTCTTC. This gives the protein CSALGPGQGLAGGKSSYNEQFF.

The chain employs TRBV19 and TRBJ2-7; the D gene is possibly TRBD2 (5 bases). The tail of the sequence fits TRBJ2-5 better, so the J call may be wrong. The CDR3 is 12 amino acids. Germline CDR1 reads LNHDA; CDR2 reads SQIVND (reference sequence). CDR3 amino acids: CASTSTRGTQYF. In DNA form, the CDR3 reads TGTGCCAGCACGTCAACCCGGGGGACCCAGTACTTC.